A single sample gave rise to the 14 T cell receptor beta chains below, sequenced in a study of T cell repertoires in cytomegalovirus infection. TCRdb reprocessed the reads via MiXCR and lists one record per CDR3 protein. The repertoire includes hundreds of thousands of distinct CDR3 sequences, 30% to 40% of them detected once, and around a sixth sits in the top ten. What these receptors recognize is not known. Sequences were derived from cultured PBMCs, sampled from culture after CMV antigen stimulation. The source of these receptors is a human donor in good health (CMV status not recorded). Some clones in this sample may be carry-over from other donors' samples.

This clonotype was counted ten times or more. The chain couples TRBV25-1 to TRBJ2-1, with a tentative D call TRBD1 (5 bases). CDR3 length: 15 residues. CDR1 is MGHDK, CDR2 SYGVNS, per germline. Trimming cost V 2 bases and J 5 bases, with 13 bases left between them. The CDR3, as DNA: TGTGCCAGCAGTGAAGGGGCAGATGCCAACAATGAGCAGTTCTTC. Translating it yields CASSEGADANNEQFF.

This chain uses TRBV29-1 with TRBJ1-2, with 10 bases identical to TRBD1. CDR3 length: 15 residues. Germline V CDR1 and CDR2: SQVTM, ANQGSEA. V lost 6 bases to trimming and J lost 3 bases; unmatched junction nucleotides: 10. CDR3 bases: TGCAGCGTCTGGGGACAGGGGCCCGCAGACTATGGCTACACCTTC. As protein: CSVWGQGPADYGYTF.

V and J are TRBV19 and TRBJ1-5, with 7 nucleotides matching TRBD1. CDR3 length: 15 amino acids. V dropped 4 bases and J dropped 7; count of bases not matched to a gene: 10. The germline CDR1 and CDR2 sequences are LNHDA and SQIVND (reference sequence). CDR3 protein: CASSTGQAIGQPQHF. The CDR3 DNA sequence: TGTGCCAGTAGTACCGGACAGGCTATTGGGCAGCCCCAGCATTTT.

This clonotype was seen repeatedly, ten times or more. The chain has TRBV7-2 and TRBJ1-1; D gene unclear. Trimming left V 6 bases short and J 5 bases short, with 19 bases between. The CDR3 is 15 residues long. Germline CDR1 reads SGHTA; CDR2 reads FQGNSA. The CDR3 nucleotides are TGTGCCAGCAGTACCACAAGGGATCCCTTAACTGAAGCTTTCTTT. Translation gives CASSTTRDPLTEAFF.

The CDR3 DNA reads as TGTGCCAGCACCTTCTCCCCCTCAGCGGGGGGGTACACAGATACGCAGTATTTT. It encodes CASTFSPSAGGYTDTQYF. The chain has TRBV6-2 or TRBV6-3 and TRBJ2-3; 10 bases are shared with TRBD2. The CDR3 is made up of 18 amino acids. Germline CDR1 is MNHEY and CDR2 is SVGEGT. The J segment lost 2 bases and the V segment lost 7 bases, leaving 15 bases of the junction unmatched.

The table lists this clonotype with a few counts. The chain recombines TRBV7-2 with TRBJ2-1, with TRBD2 identical over 8 bases. Germline V gene sequence: CDR1 SGHTA, CDR2 FQGNSA. The CDR3 has 23 residues. J was trimmed by 2 bases and V by 2 bases; bases with no gene match: 26. The CDR3 protein is CASSLPRGAQVPQKRGPYNEQFF. DNA of the CDR3: TGTGCCAGCAGCTTACCCCGGGGAGCCCAGGTACCCCAGAAGCGGGGGCCCTACAATGAGCAGTTCTTC.

V usage is TRBV5-4 and J usage is TRBJ2-2; D remains ambiguous. This CDR3 has 15 residues. Deletions cut 1 base from V and 4 bases from J, with 11 bases between. Germline values: CDR1 SGHNT, CDR2 YYREEE (reference sequence). This CDR3 is CASSLKRVGTGELFF. The CDR3 DNA follows: TGTGCCAGCAGCTTGAAACGCGTTGGCACCGGGGAGCTGTTTTTT. The entire variable domain, with the rest obtained from reference TRBV5-4 and TRBJ2-2, is as follows: ETGVTQSPTHLIKTRGQQVTLRCSSQSGHNTVSWYQQALGQGPQFIFQYYREEENGRGNFPPRFSGLQFPNYSSELNVNALELDDSALYLCASSLKRVGTGELFFGEGSRLTVL.

The chain recombines TRBV7-2 with TRBJ2-3, with a possible D match to TRBD2 (5 bases). The CDR3 contains 16 residues. V shed 5 bases and J shed 4 bases, with 19 bases lying between them. The germline V gene has CDR1 SGHTA and CDR2 FQGNSA. The CDR3 sequence is CASSLSPVRTSDTQYF. For the CDR3, the DNA is TGTGCCAGCAGCCTCTCTCCGGTTAGGACTTCAGATACGCAGTATTTT.

The chain uses TRBV28 and TRBJ1-1; D unclear. The V end was cut by 5 bases, the J end by 3 bases, with 10 bases between. The germline CDR1 and CDR2 sequences are MDHEN and SYDVKM. This CDR3 contains 13 residues. The CDR3 is CASSTTSYTEAFF. The CDR3 bases are TGTGCCAGCAGTACTACTTCGTACACTGAAGCTTTCTTT. The entire variable domain, with the rest obtained from reference TRBV28 and TRBJ1-1, is as follows: DVKVTQSSRYLVKRTGEKVFLECVQDMDHENMFWYRQDPGLGLRLIYFSYDVKMKEKGDIPEGYSVSREKKERFSLILESASTNQTSMYLCASSTTSYTEAFFGQGTRLTVV.

V gene TRBV7-6 combines with J gene TRBJ2-7, with 7 bases aligning to TRBD1. After removal of 2 bases from V and 0 bases from J, the junction contained 4 bases not matched to a gene. Germline CDR1 reads SGHVS; CDR2 reads FNYEAQ. The CDR3 has 15 amino acids. DNA of the CDR3: TGTGCCAGCAGCTTAACGACAGGGATCTCCTACGAGCAGTACTTC. Translation gives CASSLTTGISYEQYF.

A note on this clonotype: This likely comes from a read error, as the CDR3 has no conserved phenylalanine or tryptophan at its end. This chain connects TRBV20-1 to TRBJ2-3; tentative D call: TRBD2 (6 bases). V dropped 3 bases and J dropped 12 bases, with 19 bases sitting between them. The CDR3 is 13 residues long. Germline CDR1 DFQATT, CDR2 SNEGSKA (reference sequence). Here the CDR3 DNA reads TGCAGTGCTAGCGGGAGCTCAGATACGCCCCAGTATTTA. It encodes CSASGSSDTPQYL.

This clonotype was seen ten or more times. V gene TRBV7-6 combines with J gene TRBJ2-7, with TRBD2 matching 8 bases. The junction had 6 bases not matched to a gene; V was cut back by 1 base and J by 4 bases. The CDR3 has 15 residues. Germline V lookup: CDR1 SGHVS, CDR2 FNYEAQ. CDR3 region: CASSLEPSGSYEQYF. CDR3 DNA: TGTGCCAGCAGCTTAGAGCCCAGCGGGAGTTACGAGCAGTACTTC.

V gene TRBV7-9 combines with J gene TRBJ2-3; a possible D gene is TRBD1 (6 bases). Germline assignment: CDR1 SEHNR and CDR2 FQNEAQ (reference sequence). The length of the CDR3 is 16 residues. Trimming removed 4 bases from V and 0 bases from J, with 14 bases in between. The CDR3 sequence: CASSSHSGTSTDTQYF. CDR3 DNA: TGTGCCAGCAGCTCCCATTCCGGGACAAGCACAGATACGCAGTATTTT.

This clonotype occurred a few times. The chain recombines TRBV7-2 with TRBJ2-1; maybe TRBD1 (6 bases). The CDR3 is 16 residues long. The ends were cut back, 5 bases at V and 4 bases at J, with 18 bases in the middle. The germline CDR1 and CDR2 sequences are SGHTA and FQGNSA. The CDR3 protein is CASSIYDRNVYNEQFF. The CDR3 nucleotides are TGTGCCAGCAGCATATATGACAGGAACGTTTACAATGAGCAGTTCTTC. The variable domain in full, completed from reference TRBV7-2 and TRBJ2-1, reads GAGVSQSPSNKVTEKGKDVELRCDPISGHTALYWYRQSLGQGLEFLIYFQGNSAPDKSGLPSDRFSAERTGGSVSTLTIQRTQQEDSAVYLCASSIYDRNVYNEQFFGPGTRLTVL.